Each of the 2 T cell receptor beta chains below was sequenced from the same sample in a study of T cell repertoires in cytomegalovirus infection. TCRdb passed the reads through MiXCR, listing each CDR3 protein once. The repertoire holds roughly 180,000 distinct CDR3 sequences, with 28% as singletons. The sequenced material came from PBMCs. Receptors were obtained from a human donor in good health (CMV status not recorded). Some clones in this sample may be carry-over from other donors' samples.

V usage is TRBV7-8 and J usage is TRBJ1-4; perhaps TRBD1 as D (5 bases). This CDR3 has 15 residues. Trimming removed 2 bases from V and 8 bases from J, with 15 bases in between. Germline V gene lookup returns CDR1 SGHVS and CDR2 FQNEAQ. CDR3 loop: CASSLKAGFDEKLFF. In nucleotides, the CDR3 is TGTGCCAGCAGCTTAAAGGCAGGGTTTGACGAAAAACTGTTTTTT.

This clonotype was recorded many times. The chain uses TRBV6-2 or TRBV6-3 and TRBJ1-5; D call uncertain. Trimming took off 6 bases at V and 4 bases at J, with 25 bases between the two ends. Germline V gives CDR1 MNHEY, CDR2 SVGEGT. The CDR3 has 18 amino acids. In DNA form, the CDR3 reads TGTGCCAGCAGCCCCCAACAGTCTCCTATAGCACGGAATCAGCCCCAGCATTTT. Translating it yields CASSPQQSPIARNQPQHF.